Listed here are 3 T cell receptor beta chains from one sample, sequenced in a study of cytomegalovirus exposure and HLA in healthy donors. PCR employed 60 Vbeta and 13 Jbeta primers. Some clones are missing from TCRdb's copy, which holds only in-frame ones; the method was immunoSEQ multiplex PCR. The data hold roughly 200,000 clones, with over 75% observed a single time. The sequenced sample consisted of PBMCs. The receptors were gathered from a woman in her forties or fifties in good health and CMV-seronegative.

The genes are TRBV9 and TRBJ2-5, with D maybe TRBD2 (5 bases). With 0 bases removed from V and 2 bases from J, the gap between germline ends came to 14 bases. The CDR3 extends over 16 amino acids. CDR1 is SGDLS and CDR2 is YYNGEE in the germline V gene. CDR3 loop: CASSVGDIGLQETQYF. The CDR3 DNA reads TGTGCCAGCAGCGTAGGTGACATCGGACTTCAAGAGACCCAGTACTTC.

The rearrangement links TRBV28 to TRBJ2-7; 11 nucleotides agree with TRBD2. Losses at the gene ends were 6 bases for V and 3 bases for J; bases not matched to a gene: 4. The germline gives CDR1 MDHEN, CDR2 SYDVKM. This CDR3 region has 14 residues. Here the CDR3 reads CASRRGLAVYEQYF. In nucleotides, the CDR3 is TGTGCCAGCAGACGGGGACTAGCGGTCTACGAGCAGTACTTC.

This clone has just one count. V is TRBV5-1 and J is TRBJ2-3, with TRBD2 matching 13 bases. Looked up from germline, CDR1 is SGHRS and CDR2 is YFSETQ. With 4 bases clipped from V and 6 bases from J, the junction kept 8 bases outside the gene matches. CDR3 size: 16 residues. The CDR3 coding sequence is TGCGCCAGCAGCCCGGGACTAGCGGGAAGTGGGGATACGCAGTATTTT. Translation: CASSPGLAGSGDTQYF.